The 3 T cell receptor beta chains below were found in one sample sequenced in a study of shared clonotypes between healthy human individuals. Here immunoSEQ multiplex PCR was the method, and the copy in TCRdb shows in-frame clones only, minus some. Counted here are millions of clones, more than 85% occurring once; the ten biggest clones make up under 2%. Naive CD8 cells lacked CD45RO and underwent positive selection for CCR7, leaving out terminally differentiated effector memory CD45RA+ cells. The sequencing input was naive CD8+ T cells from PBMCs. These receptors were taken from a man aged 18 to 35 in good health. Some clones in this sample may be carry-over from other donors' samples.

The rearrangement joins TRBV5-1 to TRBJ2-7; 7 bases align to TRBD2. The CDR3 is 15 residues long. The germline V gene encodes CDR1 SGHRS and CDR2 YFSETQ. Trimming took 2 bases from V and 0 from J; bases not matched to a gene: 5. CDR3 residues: CASSLGPSGSYEQYF. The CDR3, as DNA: TGCGCCAGCAGCTTAGGGCCTAGCGGCTCCTACGAGCAGTACTTC.

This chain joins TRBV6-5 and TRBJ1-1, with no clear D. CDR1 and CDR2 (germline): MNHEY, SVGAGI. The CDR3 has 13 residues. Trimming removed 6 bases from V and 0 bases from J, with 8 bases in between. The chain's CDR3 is CASSLSVNTEAFF. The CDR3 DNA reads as TGTGCCAGCAGCCTGTCGGTGAACACTGAAGCTTTCTTT.

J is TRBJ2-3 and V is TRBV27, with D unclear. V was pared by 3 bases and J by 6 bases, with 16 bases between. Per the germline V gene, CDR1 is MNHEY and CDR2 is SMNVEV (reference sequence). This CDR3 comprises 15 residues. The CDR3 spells CASSLGSFISDTQYF. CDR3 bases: TGTGCCAGCAGTTTGGGGTCTTTTATATCGGATACGCAGTATTTT.